Below are 32 T cell receptor beta chains sequenced from a single sample in a study of human T cells and chemical hapten exposure. MiXCR was run by TCRdb on the RACE reads, yielding one entry per CDR3 protein. The sample contains 80,000 to 100,000 distinct CDR3 sequences, over 7.5% of which appear only once. The time point was: patch test 2, 6 weeks after DPC sensitization. As to treatment: therapeutic diphenylcyclopropenone sensitization with weekly scalp DPC. Source: whole blood, taken in connection with sensitization to the hapten diphenylcyclopropenone (DPC). These TCRs come from a woman aged 40 to 55 with alopecia areata. Some clones in this sample may be carry-over from other donors' samples.

This clonotype was observed a handful of times. The rearrangement links TRBV29-1 to TRBJ1-2; D is possibly TRBD1 (6 bases). There are 12 residues in the CDR3. CDR1 and CDR2 (germline): SQVTM, ANQGSEA. V lost 3 bases to trimming and J lost 8 bases, with 13 bases between them. CDR3 sequence: CSVDPGTKGYTF. As DNA, the CDR3 is TGCAGCGTTGATCCCGGGACAAAAGGCTACACCTTC.

This clonotype has at least ten counts. CDR3 DNA: TGTGCCAGCAGCCCCTCCTTAATAGGCCAGCCCCAGCATTTT. Translated: CASSPSLIGQPQHF. The chain is built from TRBV6-5 and TRBJ1-5; D is unclear. Germline V lookup: CDR1 MNHEY, CDR2 SVGAGI. This CDR3 spans 14 amino acids. V was clipped by 6 bases and J by 7 bases, with 16 bases between them.

This clonotype turned up a few times. The rearrangement uses TRBV28 and TRBJ2-7, with 7 nucleotides matching TRBD1. The CDR3 is 14 residues long. Per germline, CDR1 MDHEN and CDR2 SYDVKM. V was clipped by 5 bases and J by 3 bases; unmatched bases: 7. Written as DNA, the CDR3 is TGTGCCAGCAGTCCAGGGCGACAGGGCTACGAGCAGTACTTC. Its translation: CASSPGRQGYEQYF.

Regarding this clonotype: A read error is possible here, since a much larger clone lies one base away. The genes are TRBV20-1 and TRBJ2-4; 8 positions agree with TRBD2. The CDR3 runs to 15 residues. Germline V gene data show CDR1 as DFQATT and CDR2 as SNEGSKA (reference sequence). CDR3 nucleotide sequence: TGCGGTGCAGCGGAGACTAGCGAGGTCAAAAACATTCAGTACTTC. This gives the protein CGAAETSEVKNIQYF.

This clonotype was picked up many times. The chain couples TRBV11-3 to TRBJ1-1; TRBD1 matches 7 bases. Germline CDR1 SGHNT, CDR2 YENEEA. CDR3 length: 14 amino acids. The trim removed 3 bases at V and 1 base at J, leaving 2 bases unmatched. The CDR3 reads CASSFGTANTEAFF. The CDR3 DNA reads TGTGCCAGCAGCTTTGGGACAGCGAACACTGAAGCTTTCTTT.

At least ten counts were recorded for this clonotype. The chain couples TRBV5-5 to TRBJ2-1, with D unclear. CDR3 length equals 14 residues. Germline CDR1 and CDR2: SGHKS and YYEKEE (reference sequence). The V end was cut by 0 bases, the J end by 1 base, with 5 bases between. This CDR3 reads CASSLVGSYNEQFF. The CDR3 DNA is TGTGCCAGCAGCTTGGTAGGGTCCTACAATGAGCAGTTCTTC.

This clonotype was seen a few times. The chain links TRBV4-2 to TRBJ2-2, with D perhaps given as TRBD1 or TRBD2 (5 bases each). With 5 bases removed from V and 6 bases from J, the gap between germline ends came to 22 bases. The germline V gene has CDR1 LGHNA and CDR2 YNFKEQ. This CDR3 region has 17 residues. The CDR3 spells CASSGGWDPRIPGELFF. The CDR3 bases are TGTGCCAGCAGCGGGGGATGGGATCCTCGGATACCCGGGGAGCTGTTTTTT.

This rearrangement joins TRBV2 to TRBJ2-2; 9 positions agree with TRBD1. Germline trimming cut 6 bases from V and 1 base from J; bases unmatched to any gene: 3. Germline assignment: CDR1 SNHLY and CDR2 FYNNEI. The CDR3 totals 15 residues. The CDR3 reads CASRSGQGNTGELFF. The CDR3 DNA reads as TGTGCCAGCAGATCGGGACAGGGGAACACCGGGGAGCTGTTTTTT.

This clonotype was counted ten times or more. The chain couples TRBV12-3 or TRBV12-4 to TRBJ2-1; 10 bases are shared with TRBD1. This CDR3 comprises 15 residues. V dropped 1 base and J dropped 8; count of bases not matched to a gene: 5. The CDR3 loop reads CASSLETGGLDEQFF. CDR3 bases: TGTGCCAGCAGTTTAGAGACAGGGGGCCTGGATGAGCAGTTCTTC.

This clonotype was seen at least ten times. CDR3 amino acids: CAAGRDGTEAFF. CDR3 bases: TGTGCCGCAGGCCGGGACGGCACTGAAGCTTTCTTT. The rearrangement links TRBV6-6 to TRBJ1-1; D perhaps matches TRBD1 (5 bases). The CDR3 is made up of 12 amino acids. V gave up 11 bases and J gave up 4 bases, with 14 bases separating them. Germline lookup yields CDR1 MNHNY and CDR2 SVGAGI (reference sequence).

The chain is built from TRBV11-2 and TRBJ2-1; TRBD2 aligns across 7 bases. Looked up from germline, CDR1 is SGHAT and CDR2 is FQNNGV. Trimming cost V 1 base and J 7 bases; bases outside gene matches: 7. The CDR3 has 15 residues. The CDR3: CASSLGQTSRNEQFF. The CDR3 DNA follows: TGTGCCAGCAGCTTAGGGCAGACTAGCCGGAATGAGCAGTTCTTC.

The rearrangement uses TRBV2 and TRBJ2-6; D unresolved. CDR1 and CDR2 (germline): SNHLY, FYNNEI. The V end lost 4 bases, the J end lost 4 bases, and 8 bases lay between the germline ends. This CDR3 has 14 amino acids. CDR3 region: CASSGSSGANVLTF. CDR3 coding DNA: TGTGCCAGCAGTGGATCCTCGGGGGCCAACGTCCTGACTTTC.

This clonotype was picked up many times. The chain has TRBV20-1 and TRBJ2-2; D might be TRBD2 (6 bases). V was cut by 3 bases and J by 6 bases, with 11 bases left in between. Germline CDR1 DFQATT, CDR2 SNEGSKA (reference sequence). The CDR3 loop spans 13 amino acids. The CDR3 here is CSASLRLAGELFF. As DNA, the CDR3 is TGCAGTGCTAGCCTTCGACTAGCCGGGGAGCTGTTTTTT.

The chain joins TRBV7-8 to TRBJ1-1; no reliable D call. With 1 base removed from V and 4 bases from J, the gap between germline ends came to 10 bases. The CDR3 has 14 residues. From germline, CDR1 is SGHVS and CDR2 FQNEAQ. CDR3 sequence: CASSLVGGFTEAFF. The CDR3 nucleotides are TGTGCCAGCAGCTTAGTTGGCGGGTTCACTGAAGCTTTCTTT.

The chain is built from TRBV29-1 and TRBJ1-5, with D unclear. Trimming took off 1 base at V and 1 base at J, with 11 bases between the two ends. CDR1 is SQVTM and CDR2 is ANQGSEA in the germline V gene. CDR3 length: 15 amino acids. This CDR3 reads CSVEGEGASNQPQHF. The CDR3 bases are TGCAGCGTTGAAGGGGAGGGTGCGAGCAATCAGCCCCAGCATTTT. Full variable domain (remainder filled in from reference TRBV29-1 and TRBJ1-5): SAVISQKPSRDICQRGTSLTIQCQVDSQVTMMFWYRQQPGQSLTLIATANQGSEATYESGFVIDKFPISRPNLTFSTLTVSNMSPEDSSIYLCSVEGEGASNQPQHFGDGTRLSIL.

This clonotype occurred many times. V is TRBV7-9 and J is TRBJ1-2; D remains ambiguous. Germline CDR1 SEHNR, CDR2 FQNEAQ (reference sequence). CDR3 length: 11 residues. Trimming took off 3 bases at V and 5 bases at J, with 4 bases between the two ends. CDR3 amino acids: CASSLLYGYTF. CDR3 bases: TGTGCCAGCAGCTTGCTTTATGGCTACACCTTC.

In its sample, this clonotype was seen many times. The chain joins TRBV20-1 to TRBJ2-7; 8 bases align to TRBD1. The CDR3 runs to 15 residues. V lost 8 bases, J lost 0 bases, and 12 bases stayed unmatched. The germline V gene has CDR1 DFQATT and CDR2 SNEGSKA (reference sequence). CDR3 sequence: CSSGPDRGPSYEQYF. Written as DNA, the CDR3 is TGCAGTTCGGGTCCAGACAGGGGTCCCTCCTACGAGCAGTACTTC.

This clonotype was found many times. This sequence joins TRBV18 and TRBJ2-3; either TRBD1 or TRBD2 may supply D (6 bases each). With 0 bases removed from V and 3 bases from J, the gap between germline ends came to 10 bases. The CDR3 runs to 15 residues. The V gene's germline CDR1 is KGHSH and CDR2 LQKENI. The CDR3 protein is CASSPPGAGTDTQYF. The CDR3 coding sequence is TGTGCCAGCTCACCACCGGGGGCGGGGACAGATACGCAGTATTTT.

This clonotype has a handful of counts. The chain couples TRBV4-2 to TRBJ2-3, with a possible D match to TRBD1 (5 bases). The germline gives CDR1 LGHNA, CDR2 YNFKEQ. CDR3 length equals 17 residues. Trimming took 0 bases from V and 6 from J, leaving 19 bases between them. CDR3 sequence: CASSQDGWTLKADTQYF. The CDR3 nucleotides are TGTGCCAGCAGCCAAGATGGTTGGACATTGAAGGCTGATACGCAGTATTTT.

The chain is built from TRBV7-2 and TRBJ2-3; D gene ambiguous. CDR1 and CDR2 (germline): SGHTA, FQGNSA. V was clipped by 4 bases and J by 4 bases, with 12 bases between them. This CDR3 has 14 amino acids. The CDR3 sequence: CASSSYTSPDTQYF. CDR3 sequence (DNA): TGTGCCAGCAGCTCGTACACCTCCCCAGATACGCAGTATTTT.

This clonotype was detected ten times or more. This sequence joins TRBV11-1 and TRBJ2-7, with 10 bases aligning to TRBD2. This CDR3 region has 16 residues. Germline CDR1 is SGHAT and CDR2 is FQDESV (reference sequence). Unmatched junction bases numbered 13, after V lost 6 bases and J lost 5 bases. DNA for the CDR3: TGTGCCAGCAGTTTGGAAAGCGGGAGGGGTGACAACGAGCAGTACTTC. Encoded protein: CASSLESGRGDNEQYF. Drawing the rest from reference TRBV11-1 and TRBJ2-7, the complete variable domain is EAEVAQSPRYKITEKSQAVAFWCDPISGHATLYWYRQILGQGPELLVQFQDESVVDDSQLPKDRFSAERLKGVDSTLKIQPAELGDSAMYLCASSLESGRGDNEQYFGPGTRLTVT.

This clonotype occurred many times. This chain uses TRBV6-5 with TRBJ2-7, with 7 bases aligning to TRBD2. The germline CDR1 and CDR2 sequences are MNHEY and SVGAGI. Trimming at V came to 3 bases and at J to 6 bases, leaving 8 bases not matched to a gene. CDR3 length: 14 residues. CDR3 nucleotide sequence: TGTGCCAGCAGTTATGCTAGCGGCGGGGGCGAGCAGTACTTC. Translating gives CASSYASGGGEQYF.

There are a few counts of this clonotype. This chain connects TRBV11-2 to TRBJ1-1, with a possible D match to TRBD1 (6 bases). This CDR3 has 15 residues. Germline V gives CDR1 SGHAT, CDR2 FQNNGV. Trimming took off 5 bases at V and 0 bases at J, with 13 bases between the two ends. For the CDR3, the DNA is TGTGCCAGCAGCCCAAACAGGGCGATGAACACTGAAGCTTTCTTT. Its translation is CASSPNRAMNTEAFF.

This clonotype was seen many times. V gene TRBV9 combines with J gene TRBJ2-7; 11 bases are a match to TRBD2. Per germline, CDR1 SGDLS and CDR2 YYNGEE. Trimming removed 3 bases from V and 2 bases from J; junction bases left unmatched: 7. CDR3 size: 16 residues. The CDR3 loop is CASSAELAGAPYEQYF. CDR3 coding DNA: TGTGCCAGCAGCGCAGAACTAGCGGGAGCTCCCTACGAGCAGTACTTC.

This clonotype has at least ten counts. The CDR3 DNA reads TGTGCCAGCAGCCTAGCGGGAGGCAACCAGGGCGATGAGCAGTTCTTC. Residues: CASSLAGGNQGDEQFF. This chain joins TRBV9 and TRBJ2-1; 11 bases are a match to TRBD2. The CDR3 extends over 16 amino acids. J gave up 8 bases and V 4 bases, and 11 bases lay outside the gene matches. Per germline, CDR1 SGDLS and CDR2 YYNGEE.

The chain recombines TRBV29-1 with TRBJ2-3; no firm D call. The CDR3 is made up of 10 amino acids. CDR1 is SQVTM, CDR2 ANQGSEA, per germline. Trimming took off 8 bases at V and 3 bases at J, with 6 bases between the two ends. The CDR3 DNA is TGCAGCTTACGTACAGATACGCAGTATTTT. Translation: CSLRTDTQYF.

The rearrangement joins TRBV3-1 to TRBJ1-5; D is undetermined. This CDR3 contains 16 residues. The ends were cut back, 1 base at V and 0 bases at J, with 10 bases in the middle. Germline CDR1 is LGHDT and CDR2 is YNNKEL (reference sequence). The CDR3 coding sequence is TGTGCCAGCAGCCAAGCCAACGGGGTTAGCAATCAGCCCCAGCATTTT. It translates to CASSQANGVSNQPQHF.

This sequence joins TRBV4-3 and TRBJ2-2; no definite D call. This CDR3 has 15 residues. Germline values: CDR1 LGHNA, CDR2 YSLEER. The germline V and J ends were trimmed by 0 bases and 0 bases, with 5 bases remaining between them. CDR3 DNA sequence: TGCGCCAGCAGCCAAGAGGAGTCGAACACCGGGGAGCTGTTTTTT. The encoded protein is CASSQEESNTGELFF.

As to this clonotype: This sequence may be a read error, since a much larger clone differs from it by one base. The chain recombines TRBV4-2 with TRBJ2-7, with 9 bases aligning to TRBD1. V was clipped by 2 bases and J by 3 bases; unmatched bases: 2. The germline V gene encodes CDR1 LGHNA and CDR2 YNFKEQ. This CDR3 spans 14 amino acids. The CDR3 sequence: CASSQTGGFYEQYF. The CDR3 coding sequence is TGTGCCAGCAGCCAAACAGGGGGCTTCTACGAGCAGTACTTC.

This clonotype was recorded many times. This chain joins TRBV24-1 and TRBJ1-1, with 7 bases identical to TRBD1. The V segment lost 9 bases and the J segment 5 bases; nucleotides outside the gene matches: 14. Germline V gene sequence: CDR1 KGHDR, CDR2 SFDVKD. The CDR3 length is 15 residues. The CDR3 DNA reads as TGTGCCACCCGTGGGAACGAGGGGGCAGGGACTGAAGCTTTCTTT. This gives the protein CATRGNEGAGTEAFF.

This sequence joins TRBV3-1 and TRBJ2-1, with D perhaps TRBD2 (5 bases). The CDR3 totals 12 residues. Trimming removed 5 bases at V and 7 bases at J, with 9 bases between. The germline V gene encodes CDR1 LGHDT and CDR2 YNNKEL (reference sequence). This CDR3 is CASSNSGNEQFF. The CDR3 DNA is TGTGCCAGCAGCAACTCGGGGAATGAGCAGTTCTTC.

This clonotype was seen only a few times. The rearrangement uses TRBV9 and TRBJ2-1; 12 bases fit TRBD2. With V trimmed by 3 bases and J by 4 bases, 2 bases remained unmatched. Germline V CDR1 and CDR2: SGDLS, YYNGEE. The CDR3 loop spans 15 amino acids. The CDR3 here is CASSATSGSYNEQFF. DNA of the CDR3: TGTGCCAGCAGCGCGACTAGCGGGAGTTACAATGAGCAGTTCTTC.